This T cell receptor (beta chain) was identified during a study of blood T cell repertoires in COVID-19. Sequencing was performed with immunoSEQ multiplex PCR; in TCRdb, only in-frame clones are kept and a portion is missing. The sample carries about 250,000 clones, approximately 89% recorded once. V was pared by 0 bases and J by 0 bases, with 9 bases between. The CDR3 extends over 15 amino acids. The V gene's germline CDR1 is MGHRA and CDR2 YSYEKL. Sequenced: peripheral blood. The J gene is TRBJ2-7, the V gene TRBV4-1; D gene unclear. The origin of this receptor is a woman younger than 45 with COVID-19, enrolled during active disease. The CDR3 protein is CASSQESAYSYEQYF. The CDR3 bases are TGCGCCAGCAGCCAAGAGTCCGCCTACTCCTACGAGCAGTACTTC.